The sample holds many counts of the clone carrying this T cell receptor beta chain. Its specificity is unknown. Researchers amplified the TCR beta CDR3 regions from RNA transcripts. In the first-round RT-PCR of the TCR CDR3, the HTBI primer set was used. MiXCR, applied by TCRdb to the multiplex PCR reads, yields one record per CDR3 protein. The sample lists some 620,000 distinct CDR3 sequences, 16% occurring once. V was trimmed by 5 bases and J by 2 bases, leaving 10 bases between them. Per germline, CDR1 SGHTA and CDR2 FQGNSA. There are 14 residues in the CDR3. Hyperthyroidism patients were newly diagnosed, had disease duration under 2 months, and were aged 18 to 65 years. The entry originates in a study of T cells in Graves' hyperthyroidism and ophthalmopathy. Study-wide context: Peripheral blood was taken when the disease was first diagnosed, before any treatment began.

Broader study findings: Most thyroid clonotypes that were expanded above 0.001 also turned up in blood.

Material: blood. The chain uses TRBV7-2 and TRBJ1-5; TRBD1 is a possible D gene (5 bases). This sequence originates from a woman in her 30s with Graves' hyperthyroidism. CDR3 DNA: TGTGCCAGCAGCCCGATGGGGGGCAATCAGCCCCAGCATTTT. Protein sequence: CASSPMGGNQPQHF.